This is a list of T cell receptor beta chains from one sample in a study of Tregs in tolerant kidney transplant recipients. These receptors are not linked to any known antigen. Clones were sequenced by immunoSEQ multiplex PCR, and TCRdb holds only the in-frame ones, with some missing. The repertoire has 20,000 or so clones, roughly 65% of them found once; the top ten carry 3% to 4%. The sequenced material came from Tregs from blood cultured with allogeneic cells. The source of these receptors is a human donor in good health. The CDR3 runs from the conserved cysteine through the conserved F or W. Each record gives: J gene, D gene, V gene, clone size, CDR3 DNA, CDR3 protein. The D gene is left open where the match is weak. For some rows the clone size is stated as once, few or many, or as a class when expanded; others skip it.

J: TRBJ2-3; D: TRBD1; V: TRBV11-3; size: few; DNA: TGTGCCAGCAGCGACGGACAGGGAACCACAGATACGCAGTATTTT; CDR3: CASSDGQGTTDTQYF
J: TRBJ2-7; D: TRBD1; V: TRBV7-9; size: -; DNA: TGTGCCAGCAGCTTAACTCGGGACAGGGGTCGAACCTACGAGCAGTACTTC; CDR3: CASSLTRDRGRTYEQYF
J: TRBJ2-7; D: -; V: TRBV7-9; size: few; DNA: TGTGCCAGCAGCCAAGGGGTAGCGGCAGGTTGGGTCTCCGAGCAGTACTTC; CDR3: CASSQGVAAGWVSEQYF
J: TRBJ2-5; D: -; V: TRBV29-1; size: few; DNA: TGCAGCGTTAGGCGGGCGCAAGAGACCCAGTACTTC; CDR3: CSVRRAQETQYF
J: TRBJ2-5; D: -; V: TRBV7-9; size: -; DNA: TGTGCCAGCAGCACAGGGGGGGTGGCGGTCCAAGAGACCCAGTACTTC; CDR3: CASSTGGVAVQETQYF
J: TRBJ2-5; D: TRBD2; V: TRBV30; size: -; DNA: TGTGCCTGGAGTTTGACTAGCGGGACAGAGACCCAGTACTTC; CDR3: CAWSLTSGTETQYF
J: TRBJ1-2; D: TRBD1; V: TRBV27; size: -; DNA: TGTGCCAGCAGCGTACGAAGGACAGGGGAAGGCTATGGCTACACCTTC; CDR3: CASSVRRTGEGYGYTF
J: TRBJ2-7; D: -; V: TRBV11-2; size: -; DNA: TGTGCCAGCAGCTTGCTCTACGAGCAGTACTTC; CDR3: CASSLLYEQYF
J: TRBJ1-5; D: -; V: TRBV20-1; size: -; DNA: TGCAGTGCTGGTTTGAATCAGCCCCAGCATTTT; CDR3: CSAGLNQPQHF
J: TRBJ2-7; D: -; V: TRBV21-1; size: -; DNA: TGTGCCAGCAGCAAATTACTAGCGGGGTACGAGCAGTACTTC; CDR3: CASSKLLAGYEQYF
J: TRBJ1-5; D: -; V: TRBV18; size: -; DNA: TGTGCCAGCTCACCTTTTGAGCTTCAGCCCCAGCATTTT; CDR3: CASSPFELQPQHF
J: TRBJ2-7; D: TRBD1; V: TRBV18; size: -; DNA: TGTGCCAGCTCACCTTTCCGGGACAGGGTCTACGAGCAGTACTTC; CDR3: CASSPFRDRVYEQYF
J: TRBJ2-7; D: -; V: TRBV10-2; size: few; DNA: TGCGCCAGCAGTGAGGCAGCCTACGAGCAGTACTTC; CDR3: CASSEAAYEQYF
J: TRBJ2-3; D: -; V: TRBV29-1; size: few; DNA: TGCAGCGTTGAAGAACTAGGAGGCACAGATACGCAGTATTTT; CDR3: CSVEELGGTDTQYF
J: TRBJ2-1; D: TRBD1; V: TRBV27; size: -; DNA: TGTGCCAGCAGCGCCGGACAGGCCTACAATGAGCAGTTCTTC; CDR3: CASSAGQAYNEQFF
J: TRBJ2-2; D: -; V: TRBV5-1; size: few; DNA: TGCGCCAGCAGGAGTGAGAACACCGGGGAGCTGTTTTTT; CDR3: CASRSENTGELFF
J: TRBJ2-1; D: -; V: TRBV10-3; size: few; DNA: TGTGCCATCAGGGACGGTCTTCTATCTCCTCATGAGCAGTTCTTC; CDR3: CAIRDGLLSPHEQFF
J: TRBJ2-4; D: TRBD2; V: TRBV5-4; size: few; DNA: TGTGCCAGCAGCTCCCTTCTAGCGGGAGGGCCACAAAACATTCAGTACTTC; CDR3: CASSSLLAGGPQNIQYF
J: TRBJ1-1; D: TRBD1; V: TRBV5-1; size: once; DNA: TGCGCCAGCAGCCCGGACAGGCCGAACACTGAAGCTTTCTTT; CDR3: CASSPDRPNTEAFF
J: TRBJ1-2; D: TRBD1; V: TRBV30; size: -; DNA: TGTGCCTGGAGTCACGACAGGGCTAACTATGGCTACACCTTC; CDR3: CAWSHDRANYGYTF
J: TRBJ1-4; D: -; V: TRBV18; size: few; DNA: TGTGCCAGCTCACCACCGGGAGGGATTGAAAAACTGTTTTTT; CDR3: CASSPPGGIEKLFF
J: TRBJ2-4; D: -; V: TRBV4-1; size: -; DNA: TGCGCCAGCAGCCAACAACCGTTGGGAGCCTCGGGACCAAAAAACATTCAGTACTTC; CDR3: CASSQQPLGASGPKNIQYF
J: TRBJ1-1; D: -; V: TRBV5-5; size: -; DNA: TGTGCCAGCAGCGACGGAGGGTTCACTGAAGCTTTCTTT; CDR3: CASSDGGFTEAFF
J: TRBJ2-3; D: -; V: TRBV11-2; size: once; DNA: TGTGCCAGCAGCCCTCGAGTAGATACGCAGTATTTT; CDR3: CASSPRVDTQYF
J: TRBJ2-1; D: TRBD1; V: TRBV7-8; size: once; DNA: TGTGCCAGCAGCTTAGGACCGGGACAGGGGGCCTACAATGAGCAGTTCTTC; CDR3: CASSLGPGQGAYNEQFF
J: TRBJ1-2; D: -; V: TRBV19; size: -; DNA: TGTGCCAGTACCCCCGGGGGGACCGTTGCTAACTATGGCTACACCTTC; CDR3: CASTPGGTVANYGYTF
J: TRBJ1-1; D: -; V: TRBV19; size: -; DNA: TGTGCCAGTAGTATAGGCGGACGGATGAACACTGAAGCTTTCTTT; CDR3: CASSIGGRMNTEAFF
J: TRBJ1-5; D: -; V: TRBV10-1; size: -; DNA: TGCGCCAGCAGTGAGTCGGGGCTTCAGCCCCAGCATTTT; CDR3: CASSESGLQPQHF
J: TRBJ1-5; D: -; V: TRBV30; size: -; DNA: TGTGCCTGGAGTGTAAGGAATAATCAGCCCCAGCATTTT; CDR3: CAWSVRNNQPQHF
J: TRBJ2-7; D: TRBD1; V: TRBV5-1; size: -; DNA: TGCGCCAGCAGCGTTGGGGGGACAGGGGGATTCAACGAGCAGTACTTC; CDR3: CASSVGGTGGFNEQYF
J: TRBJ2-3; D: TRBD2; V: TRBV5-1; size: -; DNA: TGCGCCAGCAGCCCGCGACCGGCTAGCGGGGGCACAGATACGCAGTATTTT; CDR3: CASSPRPASGGTDTQYF
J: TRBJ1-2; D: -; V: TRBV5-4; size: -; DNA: TGTGCCAGCAGCTTGGCCGTTGGAGGCAGTGGGGCGAGCTATGGCTACACCTTC; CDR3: CASSLAVGGSGASYGYTF
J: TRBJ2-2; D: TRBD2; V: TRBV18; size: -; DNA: TGTGCCAGCTCCCGGGCCTGGAGCGGGGGCGCGAACACCGGGGAGCTGTTTTTT; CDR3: CASSRAWSGGANTGELFF
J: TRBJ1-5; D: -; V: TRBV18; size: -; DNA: TGTGCCAGCTCACTTGGGCCAAGGAATAGCAATCAGCCCCAGCATTTT; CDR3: CASSLGPRNSNQPQHF
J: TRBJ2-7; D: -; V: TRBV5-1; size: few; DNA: TGCGCCAGCTCCAGGGTACCCTACGAGCAGTACTTC; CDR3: CASSRVPYEQYF
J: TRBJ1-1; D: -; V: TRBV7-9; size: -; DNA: TGTGCCAGCAGCGACCGAGGGGCGAACACTGAAGCTTTCTTT; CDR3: CASSDRGANTEAFF
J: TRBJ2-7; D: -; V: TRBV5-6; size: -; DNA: TGTGCCAGCAGCTTTGACTTCGGCTCCTACGAGCAGTACTTC; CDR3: CASSFDFGSYEQYF
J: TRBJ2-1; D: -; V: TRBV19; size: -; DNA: TGTGCCAGTAGTATCGGCTACACCTCCCTTCGTGAGCAGTTCTTC; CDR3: CASSIGYTSLREQFF
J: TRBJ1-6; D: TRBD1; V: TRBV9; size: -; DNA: TGTGCCAGCAGCCCCCGGGACAGGCAAACTTCACCCCTCCACTTT; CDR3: CASSPRDRQTSPLHF
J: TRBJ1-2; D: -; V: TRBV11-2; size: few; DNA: TGTGCCAGCAGCTTAGCTCAGCGGGACTATGGCTACACCTTC; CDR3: CASSLAQRDYGYTF
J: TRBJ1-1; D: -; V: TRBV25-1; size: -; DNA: TGTGCCAGCAGTCCCGGGGGGCATATGAACACTGAAGCTTTCTTT; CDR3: CASSPGGHMNTEAFF
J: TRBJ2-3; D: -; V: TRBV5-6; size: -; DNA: TGTGCCAGCAGCTTGACATATGACACAGATACGCAGTATTTT; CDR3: CASSLTYDTDTQYF
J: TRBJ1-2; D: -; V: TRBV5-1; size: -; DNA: TGCGCCAGCAGCCCTACCTCCATCGGGGGCTACACCTTC; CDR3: CASSPTSIGGYTF
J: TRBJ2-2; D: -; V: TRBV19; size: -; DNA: TGTGCCAGTAGTTTTTTGACGGGAGCGGCCGGGGAGCTGTTTTTT; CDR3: CASSFLTGAAGELFF
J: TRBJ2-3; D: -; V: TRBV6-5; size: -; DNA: TGTGCCAGCAGTAGGCAGGGGGGGACAGATACGCAGTATTTT; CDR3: CASSRQGGTDTQYF
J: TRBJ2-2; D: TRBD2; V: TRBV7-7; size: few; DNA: TGTGCTAGCAGCTCTAGCGGCGGCAGGGTACCCACCGGGGAGCTGTTTTTT; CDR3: CASSSSGGRVPTGELFF
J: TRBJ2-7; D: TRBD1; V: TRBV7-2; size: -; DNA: TGTGCCAGCAGCTTAATCACAGGGGCCTACGAGCAGTACTTC; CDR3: CASSLITGAYEQYF
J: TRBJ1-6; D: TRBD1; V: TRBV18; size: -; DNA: TGTGCCAGCTCACCCGGGACAGGGTCGAACTCACCCCTCCACTTT; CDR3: CASSPGTGSNSPLHF
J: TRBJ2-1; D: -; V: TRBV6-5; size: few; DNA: TGTGCCAGCAGTTACTCGGTTCTATCCTACAATGAGCAGTTCTTC; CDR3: CASSYSVLSYNEQFF
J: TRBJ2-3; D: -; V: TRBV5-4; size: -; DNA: TGTGCCAGCAGCCTGGACCGCACAGATACGCAGTATTTT; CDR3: CASSLDRTDTQYF
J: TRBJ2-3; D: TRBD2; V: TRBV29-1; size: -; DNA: TGCAGCGTTGATAGCGGGAGTGGGACAGATACGCAGTATTTT; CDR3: CSVDSGSGTDTQYF
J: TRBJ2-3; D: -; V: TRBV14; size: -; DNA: TGTGCCAGCAGCCAAGCAATTTTAGGCCTGGGGACAGATACGCAGTATTTT; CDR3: CASSQAILGLGTDTQYF
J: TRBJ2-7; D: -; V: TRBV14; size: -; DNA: TGTGCCAGCAGCGCCACAGGATCCTACGAGCAGTACTTC; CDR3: CASSATGSYEQYF
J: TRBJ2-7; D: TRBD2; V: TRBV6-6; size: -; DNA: TGTGCCAGCTCTGGGACTAGCGGGGATCCGTACGAGCAGTACTTC; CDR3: CASSGTSGDPYEQYF
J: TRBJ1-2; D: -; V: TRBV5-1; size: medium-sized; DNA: TGCGCCAGCAGATTGGTGGCTAACTATGGCTACACCTTC; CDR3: CASRLVANYGYTF
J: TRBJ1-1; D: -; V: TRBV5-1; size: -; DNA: TGCGCCAGCAGCACGGGGGTTAGTACTGAAGCTTTCTTT; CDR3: CASSTGVSTEAFF
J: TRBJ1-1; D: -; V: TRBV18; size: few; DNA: TGTGCCAGCTCACCAAGGGGCAGGGGAGAGTCTGAAGCTTTCTTT; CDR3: CASSPRGRGESEAFF
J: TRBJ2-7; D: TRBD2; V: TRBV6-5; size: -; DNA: TGTGCCAGCAGTTATGGCGGGGGGGCCCACGAGCAGTACTTC; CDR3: CASSYGGGAHEQYF
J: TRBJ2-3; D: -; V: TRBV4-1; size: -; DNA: TGCGCCAGCGGCGCGGCGGGGGGAGGGGGCCTAGATACGCAGTATTTT; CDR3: CASGAAGGGGLDTQYF